The T cell receptor beta chain described here comes from a study of CD8 T cells in ankylosing spondylitis (dated by TCRdb to the late 2010s). About the investigation overall: The study set out to find disease-linked TCR variants by profiling T cell receptor beta repertoires in ankylosing spondylitis patients and healthy donors. In total, the full study cohort was made up of roughly 100 healthy donors and approximately 24 ankylosing spondylitis patients. Peripheral blood samples were taken, and synovial fluid was additionally collected from ankylosing spondylitis patients. General conclusions and limits of the study: The disease-linked clones had a CD8+ phenotype and were found at relatively low frequencies in peripheral blood. A TCR beta motif of eight highly homologous amino acid variants appeared characteristic of blood from ankylosing spondylitis patients. Some of the motif variants had been reported before in the synovial fluid and blood of reactive arthritis patients, a finding that suggests common disease-initiation mechanisms. The disease-linked clones were reported to be significantly enriched in matched synovial fluid samples from ankylosing spondylitis patients.

Based on the germline V gene, the CDR1 and CDR2 sequences are ENHRY and SYGVKD. Between the V and J ends, shortened by 4 bases and 6 bases respectively, the junction contains 15 bases. The CDR3 covers 14 residues, taking in both the cysteine and the phenylalanine. Only the CDR3 portion is preserved as DNA: 42 bases, with reading frame beginning at the first base. Data came from an Illumina HiSeq 2500. Quantitative 5'-RACE with molecular barcodes was used to prepare TCR beta libraries. On the authors' methods: A new computational method based on a probabilistic model of VDJ rearrangement was used to identify disease-linked TCR variants. Using fastp trimming at Q25 and MiXCR clonotype assembly, TCRdb reanalyzed the public sequencing data and kept in-frame beta chains. Entries that share a CDR3 protein sequence are merged under the most common genes and DNA. TCRdb's processing, not the study's, gives the V and J calls here. Recorded for this sample are 300,000 to 400,000 distinct CDR3 sequences; about 15% of them occurred a single time. The top ten hold 1.1% of the sample.

This clonotype was seen a few times. It has no known antigen specificity. Base-call qualities are not available, and no considerably larger clone is one nucleotide away. Sequenced input: blood, either unsorted or a sorted T cell fraction (not recorded which). The sequence links TRBV10-3 to TRBJ1-1; a confident D gene designation cannot be given. This receptor was identified in a male donor with ankylosing spondylitis or in good health (not recorded which). The CDR3 region: CAISGLGLFAEAFF. Here is the DNA: TGTGCCATCAGTGGGTTGGGGTTGTTCGCTGAAGCTTTCTTT.